This T cell receptor (beta chain) derives from a study of cytomegalovirus exposure and HLA in healthy donors. Background on the study: In an earlier analysis, some 110 million unique TCR beta sequences were found from some 180 million T cells. General observations from the study: Another analysis was done later, and it associated 17,000 or so TCR beta sequences with HLA alleles at 0.05 false discovery rate.

The length of the CDR3 is 12 residues. From germline, CDR1 is SGHDT and CDR2 YYEEEE. The V gene lost 3 bases and the J gene lost 4 bases, with 4 bases spanning the gap. Donors consisted of healthy bone marrow donors. This clone was seen only a few times. The antigen is not known. With 60 Vbeta and 13 Jbeta primers, the PCR was carried out. Measured with immunoSEQ multiplex PCR; TCRdb has only the in-frame clones, and not every one. The repertoire holds 160,000 or so clones, with 65% to 85% as singletons. This chain links TRBV5-6 with TRBJ2-2; D is uncertain. Sequencing was carried out using PBMCs. This receptor was obtained from a man aged 55 to 70 in good health and CMV-seronegative. CDR3 in amino acids: CASSSITGELFF. Here the CDR3 DNA reads TGTGCCAGCAGCTCAATCACCGGGGAGCTGTTTTTT.